This T cell receptor beta chain is from a study of type 1 and type 2 diabetes patients. This CDR3 is 13 amino acids long. The junction had 5 bases not matched to a gene; V was cut back by 4 bases and J by 8 bases. Genomic DNA was the PCR template. Amplification of the beta chain CDR3 used 30 forward and 13 reverse multiplex primers. TCRdb used MiXCR to reprocess the multiplex PCR reads, holding one entry per CDR3 protein. The sample consists of approximately 260,000 distinct CDR3 sequences, over 45% of them appearing once. The sequenced sample was peripheral blood mononuclear cells (PBMCs). The rearrangement uses TRBV12-3 or TRBV12-4 and TRBJ1-2, with 9 positions matching TRBD1. The origin of this receptor is a young man with type 2 diabetes. DNA of the CDR3: TGTGCCAGCAGTTATGGGACAGGGAAAGGCTACACCTTC. It translates to CASSYGTGKGYTF.